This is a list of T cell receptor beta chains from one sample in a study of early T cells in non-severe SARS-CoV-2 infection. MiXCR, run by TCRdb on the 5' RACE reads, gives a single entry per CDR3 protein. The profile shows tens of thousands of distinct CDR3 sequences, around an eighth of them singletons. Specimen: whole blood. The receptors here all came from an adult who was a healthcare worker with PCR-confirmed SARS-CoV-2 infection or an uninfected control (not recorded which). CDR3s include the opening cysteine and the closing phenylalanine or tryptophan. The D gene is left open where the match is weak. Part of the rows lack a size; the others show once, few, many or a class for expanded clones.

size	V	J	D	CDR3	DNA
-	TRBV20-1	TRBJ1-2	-	CSARDWAVGYTF	TGCAGTGCTAGAGATTGGGCAGTTGGCTACACCTTC
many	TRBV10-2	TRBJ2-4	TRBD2	CASSDIAGERVKNIQYF	TGCGCCAGCAGTGACATAGCGGGAGAGAGGGTCAAAAACATTCAGTACTTC
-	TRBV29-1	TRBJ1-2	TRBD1	CSVKETGLYGYTF	TGCAGCGTTAAGGAGACAGGGCTCTATGGCTACACCTTC
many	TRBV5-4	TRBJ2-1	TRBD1	CASSPMGQGNPEQFF	TGTGCCAGCAGCCCCATGGGACAGGGCAATCCTGAGCAGTTCTTC
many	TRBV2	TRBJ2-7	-	CASSEAGGRNTYEQYF	TGTGCCAGCAGTGAAGCGGGTGGGAGAAACACCTACGAGCAGTACTTC
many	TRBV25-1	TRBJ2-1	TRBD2	CASSELAGGLWNEQFF	TGTGCCAGCAGTGAGCTAGCGGGGGGGCTGTGGAATGAGCAGTTCTTC
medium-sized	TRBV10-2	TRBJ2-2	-	CASSKLAPANTGELFF	TGCGCCAGCAGTAAGCTGGCACCAGCGAACACCGGGGAGCTGTTTTTT
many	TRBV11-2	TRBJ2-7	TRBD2	CASSLVGTKTYEQYF	TGTGCCAGCAGCTTAGTAGGGACTAAGACCTACGAGCAGTACTTC
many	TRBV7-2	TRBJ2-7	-	CASSSGRLYEQYF	TGTGCCAGCAGCTCTGGACGGCTCTACGAGCAGTACTTC
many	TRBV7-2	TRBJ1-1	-	CASSTGGTEAFF	TGTGCCAGCAGCACGGGGGGGACTGAAGCTTTCTTT
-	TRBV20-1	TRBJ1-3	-	CSASATLSGNTIYF	TGCAGTGCTAGCGCGACACTCTCTGGAAACACCATATATTTT
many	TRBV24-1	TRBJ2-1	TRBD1	CATSDRTGGSYNEQFF	TGTGCCACCAGTGACAGAACAGGGGGCTCCTACAATGAGCAGTTCTTC
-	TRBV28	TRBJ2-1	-	CASSPGPLTSRLVNEQFF	TGTGCCAGCAGTCCAGGTCCCCTTACTAGCAGGCTTGTCAATGAGCAGTTCTTC
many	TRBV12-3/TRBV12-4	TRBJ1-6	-	CASSLLRGNSPLHF	TGTGCCAGCAGTTTGCTTCGGGGTAATTCACCCCTCCACTTT
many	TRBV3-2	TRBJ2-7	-	CATEPQQRGAYEQYF	TGTGCCACCGAACCTCAGCAGCGGGGCGCCTACGAGCAGTACTTC
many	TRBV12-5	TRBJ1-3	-	CASGLMGGSENTIYF	TGTGCTAGTGGTCTCATGGGGGGCTCTGAAAACACCATATATTTT
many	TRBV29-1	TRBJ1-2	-	CSVETRPNYGYTF	TGCAGCGTTGAAACAAGGCCCAACTATGGCTACACCTTC
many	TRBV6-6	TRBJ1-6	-	CASSYEGHSNSPLHF	TGTGCCAGCAGTTACGAGGGACACTCTAATTCACCCCTCCACTTT
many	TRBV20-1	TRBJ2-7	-	CSATTLSGGRHYEQYF	TGCAGTGCCACCACTCTATCCGGGGGCCGTCACTACGAGCAGTACTTC
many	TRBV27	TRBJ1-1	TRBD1	CASSPGGQGTEAFF	TGTGCCAGCAGCCCAGGGGGCCAGGGCACTGAAGCTTTCTTT
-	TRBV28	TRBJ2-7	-	CASSLGTGQFF	TGTGCCAGCAGTTTGGGGACGGGACAATTCTTC
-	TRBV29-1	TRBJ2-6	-	CSVGGANVLTF	TGCAGCGTTGGAGGGGCCAACGTCCTGACTTTC
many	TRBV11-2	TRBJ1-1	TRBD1	CASSSGQGGVEAFF	TGTGCCAGCAGCTCCGGACAGGGCGGGGTTGAAGCTTTCTTT
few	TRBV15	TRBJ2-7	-	CATSRSGLWDF	TGTGCCACCAGCAGGTCCGGACTCTGGGACTTC
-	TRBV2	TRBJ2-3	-	CASTYSIDTQYF	TGTGCCAGCACCTATTCAATCGATACGCAGTATTTT
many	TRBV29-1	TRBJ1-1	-	CSVEEGGPNTEAFF	TGCAGCGTTGAAGAGGGCGGCCCGAACACTGAAGCTTTCTTT
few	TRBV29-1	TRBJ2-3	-	CSVTLLGDTQYF	TGCAGCGTTACCCTTTTAGGTGATACGCAGTATTTT
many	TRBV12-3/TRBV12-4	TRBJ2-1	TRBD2	CASSPSGRPGEQFF	TGTGCCAGCAGTCCTAGCGGGAGGCCCGGGGAGCAGTTCTTC
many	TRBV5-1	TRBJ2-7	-	CASSLGAGWTYEQYF	TGCGCCAGCAGCTTGGGAGCCGGATGGACCTACGAGCAGTACTTC
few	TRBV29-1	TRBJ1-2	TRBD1	CSVDGTASSPYGYTF	TGCAGCGTTGACGGGACAGCCAGTTCACCCTATGGCTACACCTTC
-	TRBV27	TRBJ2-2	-	CASSILSGYSIGELFF	TGTGCCAGCAGTATTTTAAGCGGGTACTCTATCGGGGAGCTGTTTTTT
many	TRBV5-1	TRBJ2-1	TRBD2	CASSLGTSVYNEQFF	TGCGCCAGCAGCTTGGGGACTAGCGTCTACAATGAGCAGTTCTTC
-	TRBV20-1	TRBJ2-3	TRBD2	CSAMDPAGGATDTQYF	TGCAGTGCTATGGACCCAGCGGGGGGGGCCACAGATACGCAGTATTTT
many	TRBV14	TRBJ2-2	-	CASSRRMNTGELFF	TGTGCCAGCAGCCGAAGAATGAACACCGGGGAGCTGTTTTTT
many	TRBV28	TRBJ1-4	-	CASRPGGNEKLFF	TGTGCCAGCAGGCCTGGGGGGAATGAAAAACTGTTTTTT
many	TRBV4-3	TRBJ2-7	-	CASSQDRGLREEQYF	TGCGCCAGCAGCCAAGATAGAGGACTCCGAGAAGAGCAGTACTTC
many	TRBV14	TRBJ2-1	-	CASSQAYPGNEQFF	TGTGCCAGCAGCCAAGCCTACCCAGGGAATGAGCAGTTCTTC
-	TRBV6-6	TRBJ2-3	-	CASSASLSGTQYF	TGTGCCAGCAGTGCCTCATTATCCGGGACGCAGTATTTT
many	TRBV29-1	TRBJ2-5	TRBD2	CSVGGGMGETQYF	TGCAGCGTTGGCGGGGGTATGGGAGAGACCCAGTACTTC
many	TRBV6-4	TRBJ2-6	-	CASSGEPSSGANVLTF	TGTGCCAGCAGTGGGGAACCCTCCTCTGGGGCCAACGTCCTGACTTTC
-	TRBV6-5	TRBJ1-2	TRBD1	CASSQWGQGAYGYTF	TGTGCCAGCAGCCAGTGGGGACAGGGGGCCTATGGCTACACCTTC
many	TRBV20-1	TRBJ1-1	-	CSASDTRNTEAFF	TGCAGTGCTTCAGACACTCGGAACACTGAAGCTTTCTTT
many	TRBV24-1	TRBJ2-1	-	CATSLSAGTLQFF	TGTGCCACCAGCCTTTCAGCCGGGACTCTCCAGTTCTTC
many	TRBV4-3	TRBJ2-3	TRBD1	CTSSPLPPGQRIMDTQYF	TGCACCAGCAGCCCACTCCCCCCGGGACAGAGAATCATGGATACGCAGTATTTT
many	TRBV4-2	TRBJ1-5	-	CASSQDGSNQPQHF	TGTGCCAGCAGCCAAGATGGTAGCAATCAGCCCCAGCATTTT
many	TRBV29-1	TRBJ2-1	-	CSVEDTARLEGEQFF	TGCAGCGTTGAAGATACGGCTAGGCTTGAGGGTGAGCAGTTCTTC
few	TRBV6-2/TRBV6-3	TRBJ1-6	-	CASSYYRNSPLHF	TGTGCCAGCAGTTACTACAGGAATTCACCCCTCCACTTT
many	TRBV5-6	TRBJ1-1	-	CASSFGTPNTEAFF	TGTGCCAGCAGCTTCGGGACACCAAACACTGAAGCTTTCTTT
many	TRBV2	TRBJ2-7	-	CASSEIAGKSYEQYF	TGTGCCAGCAGTGAAATCGCGGGGAAGTCCTACGAGCAGTACTTC
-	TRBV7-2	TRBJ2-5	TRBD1	CASSTDRWETQYF	TGTGCCAGCAGCACGGACAGGTGGGAGACCCAGTACTTC